Only a few counts were recorded for the clone carrying this T cell receptor beta chain. As yet, its antigen is unknown. Indicated treatment: approximately nine-day PBMC culture with coronavirus spike peptide pools or control peptides (ViraFEST assay). The data are from a study of vaccination and CD4 T cells after COVID-19. Study in general: In the control cultures, a CEFX pool, an HIV-1 Nef pool, or no peptide was supplied.

CDR3 size: 15 residues. From germline, CDR1 is MNHNS and CDR2 SASEGT. Deletions cut 2 bases from V and 2 bases from J, with 12 bases between. The Oncomine TCR Beta short-read assay was applied to DNA of cultured CD4+ T cells. TCRdb re-called the PCR reads through MiXCR, storing one row per CDR3 protein. The sample includes over 15,000 distinct CDR3 sequences, around half of them seen just once. Study results and caveats: Although the median of SARS-CoV-2-reactive clonotypes rose from roughly 21 to 40, the change was not significant.

The receptor was isolated from a human donor who had recovered from COVID-19. The input for sequencing was CD4+ T cells from blood, cultured in vitro, taken before SARS-CoV-2 vaccination. This rearrangement joins TRBV6-1 to TRBJ2-5; no clear D. Here the CDR3 DNA reads TGTGCCAGCAGTGAAACCCCGGGCCCACAAGAGACCCAGTACTTC. Its translation: CASSETPGPQETQYF.